Detailed here is one T cell receptor beta chain. Its cognate antigen is unknown. The sample comes from a study of PD-1 blockade in mismatch repair-deficient tumors. On the study more broadly: Patients had 12 mismatch repair-deficient cancer types and were previously treated and progressing. Findings and limits, study-wide: Tumor-resident clones, often absent from pretreatment blood, expanded after pembrolizumab and then contracted.

PCR or immunohistochemistry showed mismatch repair deficiency in every enrolled patient. A few pembrolizumab responders had their TCRs sequenced. Germline lookup yields CDR1 LGHNA and CDR2 YSLEER. V was trimmed by 0 bases and J by 2 bases, leaving 8 bases between them. The CDR3 spans 15 residues. Assay: immunoSEQ multiplex PCR; the TCRdb copy retains only in-frame clones and omits some. Here the sample spans 120,000 or so clones, roughly nine tenths being singletons. The clonotype was recovered from an adult with mismatch repair-deficient cancer. The source was peripheral blood, collected 44 weeks after starting pembrolizumab. The rearrangement joins TRBV4-3 to TRBJ2-1; D is uncertain. CDR3 coding DNA: TGCGCCAGCAGCCAAGATAACGGGCCCTACAATGAGCAGTTCTTC. This encodes CASSQDNGPYNEQFF.